This T cell receptor beta chain was observed in a study of blood T cells in healthy people across ages. To note about this clonotype: Its target is not known.

Study observations and caveats: As age increased, TCR beta diversity per million T cells fell in a roughly linear fashion.

The use of a sample-barcoded 5' primer and a J-beta primer mix characterized a second PCR of about 7 to 12 cycles. In TCRdb, the 5' RACE reads were re-called with MiXCR into one record per CDR3 protein. Of some 670,000 distinct CDR3 sequences listed, 52% are singletons. V lost 7 bases to trimming and J lost 5 bases, with 15 bases between them. The CDR3 consists of 13 residues. The germline V gene has CDR1 MDHEN and CDR2 SYDVKM. The TCR originated in an elderly woman in good health. The specimen sequenced was blood. The chain has TRBV28 and TRBJ2-7; TRBD2 might be the D (7 bases). CDR3 in DNA: TGTGCCAGCATTGGGGGGGGCCGACACGAGCAGTACTTC. Encoded protein: CASIGGGRHEQYF.